A single T cell receptor beta chain is shown here with its context. Deletions cut 10 bases from V and 2 bases from J, with 21 bases between. Germline CDR1 and CDR2: LNHDA and SQIVND (reference sequence). The CDR3 has 17 residues. This entry belongs to a study of blood T cell repertoires in COVID-19. Clones were read by immunoSEQ multiplex PCR, and TCRdb kept only the in-frame ones, dropping some. The sample has roughly 230,000 clones, 80% to 85% seen once. The receptor's source is a man aged 50 or older who had recovered from COVID-19. V gene TRBV19 combines with J gene TRBJ2-6, with a possible D match to TRBD2 (6 bases). Sample: PBMCs or T cells enriched from blood (not recorded which). The DNA of the CDR3 is TGTGCCACCTTGAGTCCGGGACTTAACACTGGGGCCAACGTCCTGACTTTC. Translating gives CATLSPGLNTGANVLTF.